This T cell receptor (beta chain) emerged from a study of technical replicates of blood from a handful of donors (dated by TCRdb to 2017 to 2019). CDR1 is given as MNHEY and CDR2 as SVGAGI, both from the germline V gene. The CDR3, from cysteine to phenylalanine, totals 13 residues. Kept here is only the CDR3 DNA, which spans 39 bases and is read in frame from base 1. V and J lose 6 bases and 4 bases, and a span of 10 bases separates them. Preparation of the library involved the immunoSEQ multiplex PCR assay. In its TCRdb copy, this immuneACCESS table keeps in-frame sequences only and misses some clones. Where compared with another copy, unresolved V genes explain less than half of these, and the others have no known cause. The sample yields 60,000 to 85,000 clones; approximately 94% were counted once. 0.39% of the sample rests with the top ten. Concerning this clone: The specificity of this receptor is unknown. Base-call qualities are not available, and no considerably larger clone is one nucleotide away.

Sequencing used T cells isolated from PBMCs. This sequence uses TRBV6-5 and TRBJ2-1; tentative D gene TRBD2, with 5 bases matching. This clonotype was obtained from a human donor in good health. Here the CDR3 is given as CASRRGGYNEQFF. In nucleotide form, the sequence is TGTGCCAGCAGGAGAGGCGGGTACAATGAGCAGTTCTTC.